This entry features one TCR beta chain sequence. Its target is unknown. The data were taken from a study of Tregs in tolerant kidney transplant recipients. The nonmyeloablative bone marrow transplants came from related graft donors, with transient mixed chimerism. The CDR3 totals 14 residues. Germline V gene sequence: CDR1 LNHNV, CDR2 YYDKDF (reference sequence). Deletions cut 5 bases from V and 0 bases from J, with 7 bases between. Study-wide points: This study did not directly address biological reproducibility.

This table comes from immunoSEQ multiplex PCR, and its TCRdb copy is limited to in-frame clones, with some not included. Of about 64,000 clones in the sample, around 87% are singletons; the top ten hold 3.8%. The starting material was CD4+ T cells from blood (PBMCs), obtained 6 months after the transplant. The TCR comes from a human patient who received a combined kidney and bone marrow transplant. Some of these T cells may belong to the graft donor. The rearrangement links TRBV15 to TRBJ1-4, with D possibly TRBD1 on 5 matching bases. DNA of the CDR3: TGTGCCACCAGCGACAGTGCAACTAATGAAAAACTGTTTTTT. Protein: CATSDSATNEKLFF.